A selection of T cell receptor beta chains follows, all from one sample in a study of blood T cells in healthy people across ages. One entry per CDR3 protein results from TCRdb running MiXCR on the 5' RACE reads. The table records 650,000 or so distinct CDR3 sequences, 52% of them present only once. Sequenced sample: blood. The source is a woman older than 75 in good health. Each CDR3 is given with its conserved first and last residue. The D gene is left open where the match is weak. Size values are once, few and many counts, or a class for expanded clones, and some rows have none.

NA,many,TRBJ2-1,TRBV9,CASSELAESGNEQFF,TGTGCCAGCAGCGAACTAGCCGAGTCGGGTAATGAGCAGTTCTTC
NA,NA,TRBJ2-5,TRBV5-1,CASSLGSWETQYF,TGCGCCAGCAGCTTGGGGTCCTGGGAGACCCAGTACTTC
TRBD1,NA,TRBJ1-1,TRBV29-1,CSVYRGDANTEAFF,TGCAGCGTTTACAGGGGCGATGCGAACACTGAAGCTTTCTTT
TRBD1,NA,TRBJ2-1,TRBV12-5,CASTQGTGGSNEQFF,TGTGCTAGTACTCAAGGGACAGGGGGCAGCAATGAGCAGTTCTTC
TRBD2,NA,TRBJ2-5,TRBV29-1,CSVAGSGGAGETQYF,TGCAGCGTTGCGGGTAGCGGGGGGGCCGGGGAGACCCAGTACTTC
NA,NA,TRBJ1-2,TRBV2,CASNPDGDGYTF,TGTGCCAGCAACCCCGACGGGGATGGCTACACCTTC
TRBD1,many,TRBJ1-4,TRBV4-1,CASSPLTGMGEKLFF,TGCGCCAGCAGCCCCCTGACAGGGATGGGGGAAAAACTGTTTTTT
NA,NA,TRBJ2-2,TRBV2,CASSDPGELFF,TGTGCCAGCAGTGATCCCGGGGAGCTGTTTTTT
NA,few,TRBJ2-7,TRBV12-3/TRBV12-4,CASSLGGPLSYEQYF,TGTGCCAGCTCTCTGGGGGGGCCCCTCTCCTACGAGCAGTACTTC
NA,NA,TRBJ1-4,TRBV20-1,CSARPSYSVDEKLFF,TGCAGTGCTAGACCGAGCTACAGTGTAGATGAAAAACTGTTTTTT
NA,NA,TRBJ1-1,TRBV10-3,CAIMANWGNTEAFF,TGTGCCATCATGGCAAATTGGGGGAACACTGAAGCTTTCTTT
NA,NA,TRBJ2-1,TRBV4-2,CASSQVGDTTVNEQFF,TGTGCCAGCAGCCAAGTGGGAGACACGACGGTGAATGAGCAGTTCTTC
NA,few,TRBJ1-1,TRBV14,CADARRGTEAFF,TGTGCCGACGCCCGCCGGGGCACTGAAGCTTTCTTT
NA,many,TRBJ2-7,TRBV6-6,CASSDPGAYEQYF,TGTGCCAGCAGTGACCCGGGGGCCTACGAGCAGTACTTC
NA,few,TRBJ2-2,TRBV5-1,CASSPGTRSHTGELFF,TGCGCCAGCAGCCCGGGAACGAGGTCACACACCGGGGAGCTGTTTTTT
TRBD1,NA,TRBJ2-7,TRBV14,CASSQGPGQGSEQYF,TGTGCCAGCAGCCAAGGACCGGGACAGGGTTCCGAGCAGTACTTC
NA,many,TRBJ2-1,TRBV18,CASSPPAGPSYNEQFF,TGTGCCAGCTCACCACCAGCAGGCCCCTCCTACAATGAGCAGTTCTTC
TRBD2,NA,TRBJ2-1,TRBV3-1,CASSHPSGGDYNEQFF,TGTGCCAGCAGCCATCCAAGCGGGGGGGACTACAATGAGCAGTTCTTC
TRBD1,many,TRBJ2-1,TRBV5-1,CASRNAGQGLDEQFF,TGCGCCAGCAGGAATGCGGGACAGGGCCTGGATGAGCAGTTCTTC
NA,NA,TRBJ2-3,TRBV20-1,CSAYHQGWFTDTQYF,TGCAGTGCCTACCACCAGGGGTGGTTCACAGATACGCAGTATTTT
NA,many,TRBJ1-5,TRBV7-2,CASSFLLGPRQPQHF,TGTGCCAGCAGCTTTCTCTTGGGGCCCCGGCAGCCCCAGCATTTT
NA,NA,TRBJ2-7,TRBV11-2,CASSLEYSYEQYF,TGTGCCAGCAGCTTAGAATACAGCTACGAGCAGTACTTC
NA,many,TRBJ2-3,TRBV7-8,CASSRPRVASFTDTQYF,TGTGCCAGCTCCCGACCGAGGGTAGCATCTTTCACAGATACGCAGTATTTT
NA,few,TRBJ2-7,TRBV28,CASKAAGGLYEQYF,TGTGCCAGCAAAGCGGCCGGGGGTCTTTACGAGCAGTACTTC
NA,NA,TRBJ1-2,TRBV25-1,CASSGTERGYTF,TGTGCCAGCAGTGGGACAGAGAGGGGCTACACCTTC
NA,NA,TRBJ2-1,TRBV10-3,CAISATGGYNEQFF,TGTGCCATCAGTGCGACAGGAGGCTACAATGAGCAGTTCTTC
NA,NA,TRBJ2-7,TRBV7-3,CANSLPPDSGPSSYNEQYF,TGTGCCAACAGCTTACCGCCCGATTCGGGACCCAGCTCCTACAATGAGCAGTACTTC
NA,NA,TRBJ2-5,TRBV10-3,CAISEASRETQYF,TGTGCCATCAGTGAGGCTAGCCGCGAGACCCAGTACTTC
NA,few,TRBJ1-1,TRBV20-1,CSARAIAGTTDTEAFF,TGCAGTGCTAGAGCGATAGCCGGGACTACGGACACTGAAGCTTTCTTT
NA,NA,TRBJ2-1,TRBV7-2,CASSLRQGGQPYNEQFF,TGTGCCAGCAGCTTAAGGCAGGGCGGACAGCCTTACAATGAGCAGTTCTTC
NA,NA,TRBJ1-5,TRBV27,CATVVGKGWVLGNQPQHF,TGTGCCACCGTCGTAGGCAAAGGGTGGGTCCTAGGCAATCAGCCCCAGCATTTT
NA,NA,TRBJ2-7,TRBV28,CASASGTPYEQYF,TGTGCCAGCGCTTCCGGGACTCCTTACGAGCAGTACTTC
NA,many,TRBJ1-6,TRBV12-3/TRBV12-4,CASSFSGSNSPLHF,TGTGCCAGCAGTTTTTCGGGCTCTAATTCACCCCTCCACTTT
NA,NA,TRBJ2-5,TRBV7-2,CASSLQPSGETQYF,TGTGCCAGCAGCTTACAGCCAAGTGGGGAGACCCAGTATTTC
NA,NA,TRBJ1-2,TRBV29-1,CSVADGLNYGYTF,TGCAGCGTTGCGGACGGTTTAAACTATGGCTACACCTTC
NA,few,TRBJ2-5,TRBV5-1,CASSYDRAGETQYF,TGCGCCAGCAGCTACGACCGCGCGGGAGAGACCCAGTACTTC
NA,NA,TRBJ2-3,TRBV20-1,CSAPPQGRTDTQYF,TGCAGCGCACCCCCTCAGGGACGCACAGATACGCAGTATTTT
NA,NA,TRBJ2-1,TRBV6-1,CASRRPTINEQFF,TGTGCCAGCAGACGGCCAACCATCAATGAGCAGTTCTTC
NA,NA,TRBJ2-7,TRBV7-3,CASSFLHQGPEQYF,TGTGCCAGCAGCTTCCTTCACCAGGGCCCCGAGCAGTACTTC
NA,NA,TRBJ2-1,TRBV5-6,CASSSQKQGGEQFF,TGTGCCAGCAGCTCCCAAAAACAGGGCGGTGAGCAGTTCTTC
NA,many,TRBJ2-3,TRBV12-5,CASGLSGTDTQYF,TGTGCTAGTGGTTTGAGTGGCACAGATACGCAGTATTTT